This T cell receptor beta chain was sequenced in a study of T cells in Graves' hyperthyroidism and ophthalmopathy. It was RNA transcripts that yielded the amplified TCR beta CDR3 regions. During a first-round RT-PCR of the TCR CDR3, the HTBI primer set was used. TCRdb analysed the multiplex PCR reads with MiXCR anew, one entry per CDR3 protein. This table holds around 240,000 distinct CDR3 sequences, about 16% found once. Points on this clonotype: A much larger clone differs from this one at a single base, so this may be a read error.

Per germline, CDR1 SGHVS and CDR2 FQNEAQ. V was clipped by 5 bases and J by 9 bases, with 13 bases between them. CDR3 length equals 13 residues. Diagnosing involved the use of clinical symptoms, serum thyroxine and TRAb, thyroid ultrasound and orbital computed tomography. Fresh peripheral blood, 7.5 to 10 ml, was the source of the PBMCs. The chain couples TRBV7-8 to TRBJ2-2; tentative D call: TRBD1 (6 bases). The sequence was collected from a young woman with Graves' ophthalmopathy. Sequencing was performed on blood. In DNA form, the CDR3 reads TGTGCCAGCAGCCCCCAGAGGGGGTGGGAGCTGTTTTTT. It codes for CASSPQRGWELFF. Complete variable domain (other parts from reference TRBV7-8 and TRBJ2-2): GAGVSQSPRYKVAKRGQDVALRCDPISGHVSLFWYQQALGQGPEFLTYFQNEAQLDKSGLPSDRFFAERPEGSVSTLKIQRTQQEDSAVYLCASSPQRGWELFFGEGSRLTVL.